This T cell receptor beta chain was retrieved from a study of beta chain features in type 1 diabetes. General observations from the study: PCR might favor shorter templates, but any such skew would affect patients and controls equally. More deletions and fewer insertions at VDJ junctions were seen in type 1 diabetes patients.

V lost 1 base and J 4 bases, leaving 2 bases between the germline ends. Germline CDR1 is LNHNV and CDR2 is YYDKDF (reference sequence). The CDR3 is 12 residues long. All of the isolated RNA was reverse transcribed, so expressed TCRB transcripts were sequenced. Regulatory, naive and central memory T cell samples averaged about 3.57 million reads. Sequenced by immunoSEQ multiplex PCR; TCRdb stores in-frame clones only, minus some. The repertoire holds 200,000 to 250,000 clones, with 9.6% as singletons. As for this clone: The antigen is not known.

Cell sorting via CD45RO/CCR7/CD25/CD127/CD95/CD27 was performed to obtain CD4+ naive, central memory, regulatory and stem cell-like memory cells. The chain combines TRBV15 with TRBJ2-1; the D is unclear. The origin of this receptor is a woman aged 18-30 years in good health. Sequencing was carried out using naive CD4+ T cells from blood. DNA for the CDR3: TGTGCCACCAGCAGAGCTTACAATGAGCAGTTCTTC. This translates into CATSRAYNEQFF.